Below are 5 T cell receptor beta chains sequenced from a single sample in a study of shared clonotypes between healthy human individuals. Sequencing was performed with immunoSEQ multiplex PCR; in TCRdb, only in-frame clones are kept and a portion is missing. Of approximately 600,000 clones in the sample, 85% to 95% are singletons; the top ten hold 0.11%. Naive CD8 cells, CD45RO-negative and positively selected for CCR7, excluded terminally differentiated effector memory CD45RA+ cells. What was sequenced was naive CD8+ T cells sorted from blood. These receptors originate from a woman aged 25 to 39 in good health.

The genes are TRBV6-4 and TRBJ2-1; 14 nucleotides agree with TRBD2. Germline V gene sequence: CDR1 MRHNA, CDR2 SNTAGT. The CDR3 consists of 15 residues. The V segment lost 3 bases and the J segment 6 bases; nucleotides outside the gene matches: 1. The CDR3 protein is CASSEGLAGVNEQFF. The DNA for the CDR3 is TGTGCCAGCAGTGAGGGACTAGCGGGAGTCAATGAGCAGTTCTTC.

In nucleotides, the CDR3 is TGTGCCAGCACGACCTGGGACATCCCGGGGTTAACTGAAGCTTTCTTT. Amino acid sequence: CASTTWDIPGLTEAFF. V is TRBV28 and J is TRBJ1-1; D is perhaps TRBD1 (6 bases). Per germline, CDR1 MDHEN and CDR2 SYDVKM. Trimming left V 7 bases short and J 5 bases short, with 23 bases between. This CDR3 is built from 16 residues.

CDR3: CASSREHNEQFF. The CDR3 DNA follows: TGTGCCAGCAGCCGAGAACACAATGAGCAGTTCTTC. V is TRBV28 and J is TRBJ2-1; D gene unclear. There are 12 residues in the CDR3. V shed 6 bases and J shed 5 bases, with 8 bases lying between them. The germline gives CDR1 MDHEN, CDR2 SYDVKM.

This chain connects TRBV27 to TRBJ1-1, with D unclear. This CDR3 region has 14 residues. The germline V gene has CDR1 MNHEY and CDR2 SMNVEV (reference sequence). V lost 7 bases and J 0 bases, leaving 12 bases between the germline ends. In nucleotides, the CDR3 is TGTGCCAGCACCCAAGGAGGATTGAACACTGAAGCTTTCTTT. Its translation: CASTQGGLNTEAFF.

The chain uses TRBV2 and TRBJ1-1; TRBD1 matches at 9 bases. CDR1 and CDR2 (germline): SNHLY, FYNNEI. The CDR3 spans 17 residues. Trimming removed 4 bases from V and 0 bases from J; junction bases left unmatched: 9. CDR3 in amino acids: CASSGDREKGMNTEAFF. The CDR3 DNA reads TGTGCCAGCAGTGGGGACAGGGAAAAAGGAATGAACACTGAAGCTTTCTTT.